Listed here are 8 T cell receptor beta chains from one sample, sequenced in a study of molecular identifiers for immune sequencing clone quantification. TCRdb called the PCR reads again in MiXCR, with one record for every CDR3 protein. There are a few hundred thousand distinct CDR3 sequences in the sample; about 25% occur only once, and around 0.79% lies in the top ten. Sequenced input: naive CD8+ T cells from blood, with Jurkat cell RNA spiked in. Subset given: FACS-sorted CD8+CD4-CCR7+CD45RA+ naive T cells. The origin of the receptors is a human donor in good health. Some libraries in this study had Jurkat cell RNA spiked in.

Regarding this clonotype: This may stem from a read error, because a much larger clone lies one nucleotide away. This chain uses TRBV20-1 with TRBJ2-2, with TRBD1 matching over 9 bases. From germline, CDR1 is DFQATT and CDR2 SNEGSKA (reference sequence). The CDR3 extends over 14 amino acids. The CDR3 region has the DNA TGCAGTGCTAGGGACAGGGGATACACCGGGGAGCTGCTTTTT. Translated, it gives CSARDRGYTGELLF.

The table lists this clonotype with a few counts. The chain couples TRBV2 to TRBJ2-3; tentative D call: TRBD2 (5 bases). V was pared by 9 bases and J by 3 bases, with 19 bases between. In germline, CDR1 is SNHLY, CDR2 FYNNEI. This CDR3 spans 15 amino acids. The CDR3 nucleotides are TGTGCCAGTGCCGGCGGGCTAGGCGGGACAGATACGCAGTATTTT. Residues: CASAGGLGGTDTQYF.

In regard to this clonotype: A read error is possible here, since a much larger clone lies one base away. The rearrangement joins TRBV27 to TRBJ1-5; D not certain. Germline V gene sequence: CDR1 MNHEY, CDR2 SMNVEV (reference sequence). This CDR3 has 16 residues. CDR3 coding DNA: TGTGCCTGCAGTTTATCCCCTCCTTATAGCAATCAGCCCCAGCATTTT. Encoded protein: CACSLSPPYSNQPQHF.

In its sample, this clonotype was seen a few times. The chain is built from TRBV20-1 and TRBJ2-7; 14 bases match TRBD2. CDR1 is DFQATT, CDR2 SNEGSKA, per germline (reference sequence). The CDR3 contains 17 residues. Trimming removed 6 bases from V and 2 bases from J; junction bases left unmatched: 12. The DNA for the CDR3 is TGCAGTGCACCTAAGGAGGGACTAGCGGGAGTCACCTACGAGCAGTACTTC. Protein: CSAPKEGLAGVTYEQYF.

This clonotype was observed a few times. The chain employs TRBV12-5 and TRBJ1-1, with 7 positions matching TRBD1. This CDR3 comprises 15 residues. V lost 7 bases and J lost 6; bases outside the gene matches: 14. CDR1 and CDR2 from the germline V gene are LGHNT and FRNRAP. CDR3 coding DNA: TGTGCTAGTGATCAAACCCGGGGAGGGGGCCCTGAAGCTTTCTTT. Amino acids: CASDQTRGGGPEAFF. Full variable domain (missing parts from reference TRBV12-5 and TRBJ1-1): DARVTQTPRHKVTEMGQEVTMRCQPILGHNTVFWYRQTMMQGLELLAYFRNRAPLDDSGMPKDRFSAEMPDATLATLKIQPSEPRDSAVYFCASDQTRGGGPEAFFGQGTRLTVV.

As for this clonotype: A read error may account for a junction end that differs from germline. The chain links TRBV2 to TRBJ2-4; 12 bases match TRBD2. CDR1 is SNHLY, CDR2 FYNNEI, per germline. The CDR3 extends over 20 amino acids. Here the CDR3 reads CATRSSLTSGGPIAKNIPYF. The CDR3 DNA reads TGTGCCACCCGCTCATCCCTGACTAGCGGGGGCCCTATAGCCAAAAACATTCCGTACTTC. Combining the CDR3 with reference TRBV2 and TRBJ2-4 gives the whole variable domain EPEVTQTPSHQVTQMGQEVILRCVPISNHLYFYWYRQILGQKVEFLVSFYNNEISEKSEIFDDQFSVERPDGSNFTLKIRSTKLEDSAMYFCATRSSLTSGGPIAKNIPYFGAGTRLSVL.

The chain links TRBV24-1 to TRBJ2-3, with D possibly matching TRBD1 (7 bases). The CDR3 covers 16 residues. The germline V gene encodes CDR1 KGHDR and CDR2 SFDVKD. Trimming left V 11 bases short and J 2 bases short, with 22 bases between. CDR3 sequence: CASASSRGRHTDTQYF. CDR3 nucleotide sequence: TGTGCCAGCGCGTCATCCAGGGGGAGGCACACAGATACGCAGTATTTT.

V is TRBV7-2 and J is TRBJ1-5; D ambiguous. The germline CDR1 and CDR2 sequences are SGHTA and FQGNSA. The CDR3 is 16 amino acids. Trimming removed 2 bases at V and 0 bases at J, with 11 bases between. CDR3 sequence reads: CASSLLGLFSNQPQHF. CDR3 DNA: TGTGCCAGCAGCTTATTAGGGCTCTTTAGCAATCAGCCCCAGCATTTT.